This T cell receptor (beta chain) was captured by sequencing in a study of control samples from healthy donors and cancer patients. In germline, CDR1 is SGHKS, CDR2 YYEKEE (reference sequence). The CDR3 is 15 residues long. Trimming took off 4 bases at V and 6 bases at J, with 16 bases between the two ends. The protocol was immunoSEQ multiplex PCR, while the TCRdb copy is restricted to in-frame clones and leaves out a portion. The table includes about 100,000 clones, roughly 90% detected once. The sample consisted of blood. This chain connects TRBV5-5 to TRBJ2-2, with TRBD1 as a possible D gene (5 bases). This sequence originates from a man aged 25 to 40 in good health. The CDR3 region has the DNA TGTGCCAGCAGCAATGTGGTGGGGCGGTCCGGGGAGCTGTTTTTT. It encodes CASSNVVGRSGELFF. The full variable domain, with the rest looked up from reference TRBV5-5 and TRBJ2-2, is DAGVTQSPTHLIKTRGQQVTLRCSPISGHKSVSWYQQVLGQGPQFIFQYYEKEERGRGNFPDRFSARQFPNYSSELNVNALLLGDSALYLCASSNVVGRSGELFFGEGSRLTVL.